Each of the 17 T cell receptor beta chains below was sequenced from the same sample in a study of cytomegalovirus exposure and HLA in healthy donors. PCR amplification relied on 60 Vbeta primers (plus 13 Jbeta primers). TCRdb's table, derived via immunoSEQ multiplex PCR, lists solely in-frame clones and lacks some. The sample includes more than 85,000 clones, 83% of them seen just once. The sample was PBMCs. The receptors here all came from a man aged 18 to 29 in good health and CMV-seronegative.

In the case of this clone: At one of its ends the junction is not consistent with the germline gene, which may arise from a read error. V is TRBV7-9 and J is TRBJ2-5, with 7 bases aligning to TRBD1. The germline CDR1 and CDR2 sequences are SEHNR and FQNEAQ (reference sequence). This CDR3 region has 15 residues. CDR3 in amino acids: CSSSLLGTEQETQYF. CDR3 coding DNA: TGTTCCAGCAGCTTACTGGGGACAGAGCAAGAGACCCAGTACTTC.

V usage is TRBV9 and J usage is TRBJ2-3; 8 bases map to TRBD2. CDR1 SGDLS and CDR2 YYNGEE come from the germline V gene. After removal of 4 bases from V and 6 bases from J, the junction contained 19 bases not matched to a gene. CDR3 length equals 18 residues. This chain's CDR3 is CASSSGRAGLAGRDTQYF. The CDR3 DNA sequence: TGTGCCAGCAGCTCTGGAAGGGCCGGACTAGCCGGACGGGATACGCAGTATTTT.

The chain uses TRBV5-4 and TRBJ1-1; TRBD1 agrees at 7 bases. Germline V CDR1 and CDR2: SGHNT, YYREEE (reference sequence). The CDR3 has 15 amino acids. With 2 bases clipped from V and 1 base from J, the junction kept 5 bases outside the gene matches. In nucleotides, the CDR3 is TGTGCCAGCAGCTTTCGACAGGGCCCGAACACTGAAGCTTTCTTT. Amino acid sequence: CASSFRQGPNTEAFF.

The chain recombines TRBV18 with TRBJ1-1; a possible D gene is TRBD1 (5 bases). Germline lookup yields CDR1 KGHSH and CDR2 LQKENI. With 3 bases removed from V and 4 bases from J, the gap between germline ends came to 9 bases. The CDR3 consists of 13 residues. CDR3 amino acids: CASSPRGVTEAFF. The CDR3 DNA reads TGTGCCAGCTCACCCCGGGGGGTCACTGAAGCTTTCTTT.

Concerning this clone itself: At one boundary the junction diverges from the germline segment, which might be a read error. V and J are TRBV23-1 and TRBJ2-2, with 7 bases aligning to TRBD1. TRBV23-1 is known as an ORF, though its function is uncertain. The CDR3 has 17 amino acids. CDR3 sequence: CASSHQGEHLEHRGAVF. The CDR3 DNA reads TGCGCCAGCAGTCACCAGGGGGAGCATTTGGAACACCGGGGAGCTGTTTTT.

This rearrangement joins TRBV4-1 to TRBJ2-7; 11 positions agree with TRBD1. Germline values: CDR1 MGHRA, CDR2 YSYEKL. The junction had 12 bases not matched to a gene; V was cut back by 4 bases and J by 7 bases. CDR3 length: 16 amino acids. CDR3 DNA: TGCGCCAGCAGCCCCGAGGGACAGGGGGTACCAGGAGAGCAGTACTTC. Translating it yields CASSPEGQGVPGEQYF.

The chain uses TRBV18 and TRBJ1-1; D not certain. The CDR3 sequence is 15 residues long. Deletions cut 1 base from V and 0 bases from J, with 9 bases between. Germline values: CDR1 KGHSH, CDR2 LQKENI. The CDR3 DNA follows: TGTGCCAGCTCACCACGTGGAGGACTGAACACTGAAGCTTTCTTT. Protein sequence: CASSPRGGLNTEAFF.

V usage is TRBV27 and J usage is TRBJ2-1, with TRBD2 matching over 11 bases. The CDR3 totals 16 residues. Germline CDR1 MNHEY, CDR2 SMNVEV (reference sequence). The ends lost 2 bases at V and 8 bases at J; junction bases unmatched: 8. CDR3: CASSLDRLAGHDEQFF. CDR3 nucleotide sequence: TGTGCCAGCAGTTTAGACCGACTAGCGGGACACGATGAGCAGTTCTTC.

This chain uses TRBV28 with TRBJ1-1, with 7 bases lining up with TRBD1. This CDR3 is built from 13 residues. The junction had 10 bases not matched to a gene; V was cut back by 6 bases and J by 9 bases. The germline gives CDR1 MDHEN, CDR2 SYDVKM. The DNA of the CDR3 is TGTGCCAGCAGATCAGGGGGATTGAATAAAGCTTTCTTT. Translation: CASRSGGLNKAFF.

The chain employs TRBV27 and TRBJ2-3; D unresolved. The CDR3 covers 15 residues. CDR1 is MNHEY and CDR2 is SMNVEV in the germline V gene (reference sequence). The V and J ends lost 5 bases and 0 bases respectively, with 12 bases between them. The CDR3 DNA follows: TGTGCCAGCAGTCGACTTTTTGCCAGCACAGATACGCAGTATTTT. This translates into CASSRLFASTDTQYF.

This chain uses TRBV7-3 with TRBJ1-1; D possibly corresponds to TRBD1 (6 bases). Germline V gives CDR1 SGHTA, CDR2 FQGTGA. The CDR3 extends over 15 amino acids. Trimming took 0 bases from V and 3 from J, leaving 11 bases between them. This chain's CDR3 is CASSLTATGDTEAFF. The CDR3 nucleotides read TGTGCCAGCAGCTTAACCGCGACAGGCGACACTGAAGCTTTCTTT.

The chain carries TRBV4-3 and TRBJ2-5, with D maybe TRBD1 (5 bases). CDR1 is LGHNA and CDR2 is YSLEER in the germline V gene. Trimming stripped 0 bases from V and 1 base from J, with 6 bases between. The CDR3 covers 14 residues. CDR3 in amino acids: CASSQDRAQETQYF. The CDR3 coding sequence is TGCGCCAGCAGCCAAGACAGGGCCCAAGAGACCCAGTACTTC.

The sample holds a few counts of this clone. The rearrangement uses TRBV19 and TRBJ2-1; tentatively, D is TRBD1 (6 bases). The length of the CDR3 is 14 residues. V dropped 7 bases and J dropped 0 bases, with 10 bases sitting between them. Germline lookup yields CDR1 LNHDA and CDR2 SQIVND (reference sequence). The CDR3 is CASMGQISYNEQFF. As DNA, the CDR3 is TGTGCCAGTATGGGACAAATCTCCTACAATGAGCAGTTCTTC.

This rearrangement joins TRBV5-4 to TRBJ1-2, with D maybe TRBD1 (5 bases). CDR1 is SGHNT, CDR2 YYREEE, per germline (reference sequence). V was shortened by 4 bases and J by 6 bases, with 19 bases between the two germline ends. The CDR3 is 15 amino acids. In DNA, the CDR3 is TGTGCCAGCAGCCTCAGGCCACAGGAGCTCCATGGCTACACCTTC. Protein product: CASSLRPQELHGYTF.

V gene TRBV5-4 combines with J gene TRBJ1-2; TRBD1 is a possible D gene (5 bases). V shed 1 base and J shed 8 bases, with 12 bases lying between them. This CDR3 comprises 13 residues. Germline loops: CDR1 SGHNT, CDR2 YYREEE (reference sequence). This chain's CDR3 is CASSLPGHGGYTF. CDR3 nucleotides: TGTGCCAGCAGCTTGCCAGGGCATGGCGGCTACACCTTC.

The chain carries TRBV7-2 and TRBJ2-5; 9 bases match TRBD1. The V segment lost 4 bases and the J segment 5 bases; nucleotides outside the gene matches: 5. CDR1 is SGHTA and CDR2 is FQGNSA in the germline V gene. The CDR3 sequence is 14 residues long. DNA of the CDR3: TGTGCCAGCAGCTCCGGACAGGGGAGGGAGACCCAGTACTTC. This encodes CASSSGQGRETQYF. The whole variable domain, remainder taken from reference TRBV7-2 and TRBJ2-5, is GAGVSQSPSNKVTEKGKDVELRCDPISGHTALYWYRQSLGQGLEFLIYFQGNSAPDKSGLPSDRFSAERTGGSVSTLTIQRTQQEDSAVYLCASSSGQGRETQYFGPGTRLLVL.

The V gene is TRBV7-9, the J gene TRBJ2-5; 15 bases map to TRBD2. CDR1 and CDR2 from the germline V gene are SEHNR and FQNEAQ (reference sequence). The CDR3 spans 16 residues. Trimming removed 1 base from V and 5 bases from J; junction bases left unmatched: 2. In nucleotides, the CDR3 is TGTGCCAGCAGCTTAGGGACTAGCGGGAGGGCGGAGACCCAGTACTTC. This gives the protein CASSLGTSGRAETQYF.